The rows below give T cell receptor beta chains drawn from one sample of a study of cytomegalovirus exposure and HLA in healthy donors. Here immunoSEQ multiplex PCR was the method, and the copy in TCRdb shows in-frame clones only, minus some. The repertoire has 180,000 or so clones, over 60% of them found once; the top ten carry approximately 2.4%. The sequenced sample was PBMCs. The receptors come from a woman in her forties or fifties in good health and CMV-seronegative. CDR3s include the opening cysteine and the closing phenylalanine or tryptophan. Some rows mark clone size as missing; the rest say once, few, many or name a class of expanded clone.

v_gene	abundance	j_gene	CDR3aa
TRBV5-4	.	TRBJ2-3	CASKPRGLAEGDTQYF
TRBV4-2	.	TRBJ1-4	CASSQARGGGLNEKLFF
TRBV5-1	.	TRBJ2-5	CASSQTSGGVQETQYF
TRBV4-3	.	TRBJ2-7	CASSQDSISLEQYF
TRBV19	.	TRBJ2-7	CASSNRLSYEQYF
TRBV29-1	.	TRBJ2-1	CSIASRLATNEQFF
TRBV18	.	TRBJ2-2	CASSPLRISGRVNTGELFF
TRBV16	.	TRBJ2-5	CASSASGADMTQYF
TRBV28	.	.	CATTGTRFEQYF
TRBV11-3	.	TRBJ2-7	CASSMYNTYEQYF
TRBV6-5	.	TRBJ2-5	CASRVGQVQETQYF
TRBV5-1	.	TRBJ2-1	CASSLVGQVGNEQFF
TRBV7-8	.	TRBJ1-1	CASRIHRGEGNTEAFF
TRBV19	.	TRBJ1-2	CASSSETAVYGYTF
TRBV6-6	once	TRBJ2-4	CASISDTLAKNIQYF
TRBV28	.	TRBJ1-2	CASSTPGLGYGYTF
TRBV28	.	TRBJ1-1	CASSLFFRGGSWGEAFF
TRBV18	.	TRBJ2-5	CASSPQKGGAQTQYF
TRBV30	once	TRBJ1-2	CAWSVTRRANYGYTF
TRBV7-8	.	TRBJ1-1	CASSPLAVNTEAFF
TRBV7-9	few	TRBJ1-1	CSSSLEAGIGTEAFF
TRBV13	.	TRBJ1-1	CASSSRLREAFF
TRBV5-1	few	TRBJ2-2	CASSLAGNTGELFF
TRBV9	.	TRBJ2-1	CASSAQRGVYNEQFF
TRBV5-1	.	TRBJ2-5	CASSLGQKETQYF
TRBV28	few	TRBJ2-7	CASRIGPGLYEQYF
TRBV27	.	TRBJ2-2	CASSLKLLRTSGNTGELFF